The 18 T cell receptor beta chains presented below share a single source sample, sequenced in a study of blood T cell repertoires in COVID-19. The method was immunoSEQ multiplex PCR; TCRdb's version includes in-frame clones alone and lacks a portion of them. The sample shows fewer than 250,000 clones, about 88% of them seen only once. The sample consisted of peripheral blood. These receptors originate from a man in his fifties or sixties with acute or convalescent COVID-19.

The chain uses TRBV5-1 and TRBJ2-3; 9 positions match TRBD1. V lost 0 bases to trimming and J lost 1 base; unmatched junction nucleotides: 6. This CDR3 region has 17 residues. Germline CDR1 SGHRS, CDR2 YFSETQ. This CDR3 reads CASSLGDRVARTDTQYF. Written as DNA, the CDR3 is TGCGCCAGCAGCTTGGGGGACAGGGTTGCACGCACAGATACGCAGTATTTT.

This clone appeared a few times. The chain carries TRBV6-1 and TRBJ1-6; 10 nucleotides line up with TRBD1. The CDR3 runs 15 residues. CDR1 is MNHNS, CDR2 SASEGT, per germline. V lost 0 bases and J lost 7; bases outside the gene matches: 0. CDR3 in DNA: TGTGCCAGCAGTGAAGCGACAGGGGGCAATTCACCCCTCCACTTT. The encoded protein is CASSEATGGNSPLHF.

The chain recombines TRBV6-6 with TRBJ2-7, with 7 nucleotides matching TRBD1. The CDR3 extends over 13 amino acids. After removal of 4 bases from V and 4 bases from J, the junction contained 4 bases not matched to a gene. Germline CDR1 reads MNHNY; CDR2 reads SVGAGI (reference sequence). CDR3 protein: CASSSDRVYEQYF. Here the CDR3 DNA reads TGTGCCAGCAGTTCAGACAGGGTATACGAGCAGTACTTC.

The table lists this clone with a count of one. The V call is TRBV3-1 (or the pseudogene TRBV3-2), the J call TRBJ2-1, with D possibly TRBD2 on 6 matching bases. The CDR3 is made up of 15 amino acids. Germline V gene lookup returns CDR1 LGHDT and CDR2 YNNKEL (reference sequence). Deletions cut 5 bases from V and 0 bases from J, with 11 bases between. The CDR3 loop reads CASSAGGSSYNEQFF. CDR3 nucleotide sequence: TGTGCCAGCAGCGCCGGGGGTAGCTCCTACAATGAGCAGTTCTTC.

This chain connects TRBV7-2 to TRBJ2-5; 7 bases match TRBD2. V gave up 6 bases and J gave up 1 base; unmatched junction bases: 11. The germline V gene has CDR1 SGHTA and CDR2 FQGNSA. The CDR3 length is 16 residues. The CDR3 region is CASRDPGTTLQETQYF. The CDR3 bases are TGTGCCAGCAGAGACCCCGGGACTACCCTCCAAGAGACCCAGTACTTC.

This clone was detected only a few times. The rearrangement uses TRBV6-5 and TRBJ1-1; 7 bases fit TRBD1. The J segment lost 4 bases and the V segment lost 6 bases, leaving 8 bases of the junction unmatched. The germline CDR1 and CDR2 sequences are MNHEY and SVGAGI. The CDR3 runs 14 residues. Here the CDR3 reads CASRRQGEGTEAFF. The CDR3 DNA reads TGTGCCAGCAGGAGACAGGGAGAGGGCACTGAAGCTTTCTTT.

This chain links TRBV7-9 with TRBJ1-1, with 8 bases lining up with TRBD1. The CDR3 runs 11 residues. Germline CDR1 reads SEHNR; CDR2 reads FQNEAQ (reference sequence). The V segment lost 7 bases and the J segment 8 bases; nucleotides outside the gene matches: 3. For the CDR3, the DNA is TGTGCCAGCAAGGGACAGGACGAAGCTTTCTTT. It translates to CASKGQDEAFF.

This clone appeared once. The CDR3 reads CASSVGGDKYSGNTIYF. CDR3 bases: TGTGCCAGCAGCGTAGGGGGAGACAAGTACTCTGGAAACACCATATATTTT. The V gene is TRBV9, the J gene TRBJ1-3, with D unclear. Germline CDR1 reads SGDLS; CDR2 reads YYNGEE. The CDR3 consists of 17 residues. Trimming took 0 bases from V and 0 from J, leaving 13 bases between them.

The chain employs TRBV27 and TRBJ1-1; tentative D call: TRBD1 (6 bases). Germline CDR1 MNHEY, CDR2 SMNVEV (reference sequence). Between the trimmed V and J ends, which lost 8 bases and 4 bases, there was a span of 23 bases. The CDR3 is 16 residues long. CDR3 in amino acids: CASRRGKGTGRTEAFF. The CDR3 DNA reads TGTGCCAGCCGAAGGGGGAAGGGCACAGGGCGCACTGAAGCTTTCTTT.

V and J are TRBV9 and TRBJ1-1; D is unclear. Trimming stripped 4 bases from V and 0 bases from J, with 22 bases between. The length of the CDR3 is 18 residues. Germline CDR1 and CDR2: SGDLS and YYNGEE. CDR3 sequence (DNA): TGTGCCAGCAGCACACATGCAAGCAGCAGCGCCCTGAACACTGAAGCTTTCTTT. Its translation is CASSTHASSSALNTEAFF.

The genes are TRBV7-2 and TRBJ1-4; 7 nucleotides match TRBD1. This CDR3 has 16 residues. Germline assignment: CDR1 SGHTA and CDR2 FQGNSA. The junction had 8 bases not matched to a gene; V was cut back by 5 bases and J by 2 bases. The CDR3 DNA follows: TGTGCCAGCAGCCGTGACAGGGTTTCCACTAATGAAAAACTGTTTTTT. This codes for CASSRDRVSTNEKLFF.

The chain uses TRBV7-9 and TRBJ2-7, with 9 bases identical to TRBD1. The CDR3 runs 17 residues. The junction had 14 bases not matched to a gene; V was cut back by 5 bases and J by 3 bases. Germline V CDR1 and CDR2: SEHNR, FQNEAQ (reference sequence). CDR3 nucleotide sequence: TGTGCCAGCAGCCAAGGACAGGGGCCGACGCACGGCTACGAGCAGTACTTC. Translating gives CASSQGQGPTHGYEQYF.

This rearrangement joins TRBV15 to TRBJ2-5, with D possibly being TRBD1 (6 bases). Germline assignment: CDR1 LNHNV and CDR2 YYDKDF (reference sequence). The CDR3 is made up of 14 amino acids. Trimming took off 2 bases at V and 5 bases at J, with 12 bases between the two ends. The CDR3 spells CATSRTGQGETQYF. The CDR3 bases are TGTGCCACCAGCAGAACCGGGCAGGGGGAGACCCAGTACTTC.

The V call is TRBV19, the J call TRBJ1-5; D remains unclear. Germline CDR1 is LNHDA and CDR2 is SQIVND (reference sequence). V shed 3 bases and J shed 3 bases, with 12 bases lying between them. This CDR3 is 15 amino acids long. The CDR3 spells CASSIAGKANQPQHF. The DNA for the CDR3 is TGTGCCAGTAGTATTGCGGGTAAGGCCAATCAGCCCCAGCATTTT.

This clone has just one count. J is TRBJ1-1 and V is TRBV6-5, with D possibly TRBD1 on 5 matching bases. V was pared by 0 bases and J by 1 base, with 12 bases between. Germline V CDR1 and CDR2: MNHEY, SVGAGI. This CDR3 region has 16 residues. The CDR3 DNA is TGTGCCAGCAGTTACTCGCCCGACACAGGGAACACTGAAGCTTTCTTT. Translation gives CASSYSPDTGNTEAFF.

V and J are TRBV6-5 and TRBJ1-1; possibly TRBD1 for D (5 bases). Between the trimmed V and J ends, which lost 7 bases and 8 bases, there was a span of 14 bases. Germline V lookup: CDR1 MNHEY, CDR2 SVGAGI. The CDR3 length is 12 residues. The CDR3 protein is CASKGQGLEAFF. CDR3 nucleotide sequence: TGTGCCAGCAAAGGACAAGGGCTAGAAGCTTTCTTT.

The genes are TRBV11-2 and TRBJ1-3, with D perhaps matching TRBD1 (5 bases). The CDR3 runs 16 residues. Germline V lookup: CDR1 SGHAT, CDR2 FQNNGV. Trimming cost V 3 bases and J 1 base, with 13 bases left between them. For the CDR3, the DNA is TGTGCCAGCAGCTTTTCCTTGACAGTGTCTGGAAACACCATATATTTT. Encoded protein: CASSFSLTVSGNTIYF.

V is TRBV6-5 and J is TRBJ1-5; the D is unclear. Germline CDR1 and CDR2: MNHEY and SVGAGI. V lost 4 bases and J 1 base, leaving 8 bases between the germline ends. The CDR3 is 14 residues long. CDR3 nucleotides: TGTGCCAGCAGTTCAGGAGGGAGCAATCAGCCCCAGCATTTT. The encoded protein is CASSSGGSNQPQHF.